These T cell receptor beta chains were read from a single sample in a study of PD-L1 blockade in urothelial cancer. Generated by immunoSEQ multiplex PCR, the TCRdb table keeps only in-frame clones and is missing some. The data show 120,000 or so clones, roughly 88% seen once. The sequenced sample was PBMCs, obtained around atezolizumab (anti-PD-L1) treatment. The receptor source for this set is a man aged 45-60 years with urothelial cancer. CDR3s include the opening cysteine and the closing phenylalanine or tryptophan. The order of the fields is V gene, D gene, J gene, clone size, CDR3 protein, CDR3 DNA. The D gene is left open where the match is weak. Size values are once, few and many counts, or a class for expanded clones, and some rows have none.

V: TRBV20-1
D: .
J: TRBJ2-7
size: .
CDR3: CSGERLYEQYF
DNA: TGCAGCGGGGAACGCCTCTACGAGCAGTACTTC

V: TRBV7-3
D: .
J: TRBJ2-2
size: once
CDR3: CASGNGQTGELFF
DNA: TGTGCCAGCGGGAACGGACAAACCGGGGAGCTGTTTTTT

V: TRBV7-2
D: TRBD1
J: TRBJ1-1
size: .
CDR3: CASSLTGTGNTEAFF
DNA: TGTGCCAGCAGCTTAACCGGGACAGGGAACACTGAAGCTTTCTTT

V: TRBV6-1
D: TRBD2
J: TRBJ2-3
size: .
CDR3: CASILAGVTDTQYF
DNA: TGTGCCAGCATTCTAGCGGGAGTCACAGATACGCAGTATTTT

V: TRBV30
D: .
J: TRBJ2-7
size: .
CDR3: CAWSEAGSTYEQYF
DNA: TGTGCCTGGAGTGAGGCAGGTTCTACCTACGAGCAGTACTTC

V: TRBV19
D: .
J: TRBJ1-2
size: .
CDR3: CASKSLGAGGYTF
DNA: TGTGCCAGTAAAAGTTTGGGCGCAGGGGGCTACACCTTC

V: TRBV19
D: .
J: TRBJ2-3
size: .
CDR3: CASSTQTALDTQYF
DNA: TGTGCCAGTAGTACCCAGACAGCCTTGGATACGCAGTATTTT

V: TRBV7-9
D: .
J: TRBJ2-5
size: .
CDR3: CASSSAGPGTQYF
DNA: TGTGCCAGCAGCTCGGCAGGGCCCGGGACCCAGTACTTC

V: TRBV2
D: .
J: TRBJ1-4
size: .
CDR3: CASRAGLPEKLFF
DNA: TGTGCCAGCAGAGCAGGGTTGCCGGAAAAACTGTTTTTT

V: TRBV11-1
D: TRBD1
J: TRBJ2-7
size: .
CDR3: CASSLSPGQGQSEQYF
DNA: TGTGCCAGCAGCTTATCCCCCGGACAGGGGCAAAGTGAGCAGTACTTC

V: TRBV7-9
D: .
J: TRBJ2-1
size: .
CDR3: CASSSELGGAVPNEQFF
DNA: TGTGCCAGCAGCTCCGAACTTGGCGGGGCCGTTCCCAATGAGCAGTTCTTC

V: TRBV4-1
D: .
J: TRBJ1-2
size: few
CDR3: CASGYKENYGYTF
DNA: TGCGCCAGCGGATATAAGGAGAACTATGGCTACACCTTC

V: TRBV18
D: TRBD1
J: TRBJ2-3
size: .
CDR3: CASSVDRGDTQYF
DNA: TGTGCCAGCTCAGTGGACAGGGGAGATACGCAGTATTTT

V: TRBV19
D: .
J: TRBJ2-5
size: .
CDR3: CASSIVSGTETQYF
DNA: TGTGCCAGTAGTATAGTGTCGGGTACAGAGACCCAGTACTTC

V: TRBV7-9
D: TRBD1
J: TRBJ2-1
size: .
CDR3: CASSSLGTGVTNEQFF
DNA: TGTGCCAGCAGCTCGCTTGGGACAGGGGTGACCAATGAGCAGTTCTTC

V: TRBV4-1
D: .
J: TRBJ2-7
size: once
CDR3: CASSQTGSTTYEQYF
DNA: TGCGCCAGCAGCCAGACCGGGTCTACCACCTACGAGCAGTACTTC

V: TRBV5-6
D: TRBD1
J: TRBJ2-7
size: .
CDR3: CASSSGTGFYEQYF
DNA: TGTGCCAGCAGCTCCGGGACAGGATTTTACGAGCAGTACTTC

V: TRBV5-4
D: .
J: TRBJ2-3
size: .
CDR3: CASSPTGLPLTTDTQYF
DNA: TGTGCCAGCAGCCCCACGGGACTGCCCCTTACCACAGATACGCAGTATTTT

V: TRBV7-9
D: TRBD1
J: TRBJ2-7
size: .
CDR3: CASSPQGSFCEQYF
DNA: TGTGCCAGCAGCCCACAGGGGTCTTTTTGCGAGCAGTACTTC

V: TRBV7-9
D: .
J: TRBJ1-2
size: .
CDR3: CASRPSSAGYGYTF
DNA: TGTGCCAGCCGACCTTCGAGCGCTGGCTATGGCTACACCTTC